The 2 T cell receptor beta chains below all came from one sample that was sequenced in a study of radiation and T cells in renal cell carcinoma. Repertoires were generated with immunoSEQ multiplex PCR, while TCRdb's copy carries only in-frame clones and drops some. The sample consists of about 18,000 clones, 50% to 70% of them appearing once. Stated treatment: 15 Gy SBRT to primary tumor, nephrectomy 4 weeks later. Specimen: tumor tissue, collected from a patient whose treatment included radiotherapy and nephrectomy. The receptor source for this set is a man aged 45-65 years with renal cell carcinoma.

This clone counts as medium-sized. The chain employs TRBV19 and TRBJ1-3; 8 bases line up with TRBD1. The germline V gene has CDR1 LNHDA and CDR2 SQIVND (reference sequence). Trimming took 4 bases from V and 8 from J; bases not matched to a gene: 25. This CDR3 is built from 20 residues. CDR3: CASSTRQGPRYSISRDTIYF. The CDR3 DNA sequence: TGTGCCAGTAGTACAAGACAGGGGCCGCGTTATTCCATATCGAGGGACACCATATATTTT.

This chain links TRBV27 with TRBJ2-1; the match to TRBD1 covers 9 bases. The length of the CDR3 is 14 residues. The germline V gene has CDR1 MNHEY and CDR2 SMNVEV (reference sequence). V dropped 5 bases and J dropped 5; count of bases not matched to a gene: 4. The CDR3 DNA sequence: TGTGCCAGCAGTCCCCGGGACAGGGACAATGAGCAGTTCTTC. Its translation is CASSPRDRDNEQFF.